This T cell receptor (beta chain) was profiled in a study of OX40 agonist ivuxolimab in advanced cancers. The overall study: Ivuxolimab is a fully human IgG2 antibody that activates OX40 (CD134).

The ends lost 0 bases at V and 3 bases at J; junction bases unmatched: 2. Per germline, CDR1 MNHEY and CDR2 SVGAGI. CDR3 length equals 14 residues. Produced via immunoSEQ multiplex PCR; TCRdb's table is partial and in-frame only. The sample yields around 64,000 clones, about 93% seen once. The sample in question was CD4+ or CD8+ T cells sorted from blood, obtained in a trial of the OX40 agonist ivuxolimab. The receptor comes from an adult with an advanced solid tumor such as melanoma, head and neck, liver or kidney cancer. V and J are TRBV6-5 and TRBJ2-7; 7 bases agree with TRBD1. As DNA, the CDR3 is TGTGCCAGCAGTTACTCCGACAGGGACTACGAGCAGTACTTC. This translates into CASSYSDRDYEQYF.